This note documents a single T cell receptor (beta chain) sequence. Its specificity is not known. The PCR used 60 Vbeta and 13 Jbeta primers. Study processing details: Later analysis identified 80 million to 90 million unique TCR beta chains, roughly 11 million shared. The assay was immunoSEQ multiplex PCR, and TCRdb's table has in-frame clones only and misses some. The D gene and trimming were derived from the DNA, and the V and J assignments and clone size from that table. The table records about 150,000 clones, 55% to 70% of them present only once. V dropped 2 bases and J dropped 4; count of bases not matched to a gene: 4. The CDR3 is made up of 14 amino acids. Germline loops: CDR1 SGHRS, CDR2 YFSETQ. This entry belongs to a study of cytomegalovirus exposure and HLA in healthy donors. The study, taken as a whole, reports: Certain indistinguishable V segments, among them TRBV6-2 and TRBV6-3, were excluded. Fewer N-insertions than the roughly 670-donor mean were reportedly shown by an Asian-associated ancestry cluster in a later analysis.

The sequenced sample was PBMCs. The chain couples TRBV5-1 to TRBJ2-5; 8 nucleotides line up with TRBD1. This clonotype was obtained from a woman under 40 in good health and CMV-seropositive. This CDR3 is CASSFLGQGETQYF. CDR3 sequence (DNA): TGCGCCAGCAGCTTCTTAGGACAGGGAGAGACCCAGTACTTC.